A single sample is the source of the 3 T cell receptor beta chains below, sequenced in a study of blood T cell repertoires in COVID-19. Repertoires were generated with immunoSEQ multiplex PCR, while TCRdb's copy carries only in-frame clones and drops some. The sample includes some 73,000 clones, approximately 83% of them seen just once. Sequences were obtained from peripheral blood. These receptors were taken from a woman in her sixties or seventies with acute or convalescent COVID-19.

This chain uses TRBV5-5 with TRBJ1-2; 9 bases match TRBD1. CDR3 length: 13 amino acids. V lost 3 bases and J lost 11; bases outside the gene matches: 8. From germline, CDR1 is SGHKS and CDR2 YYEKEE (reference sequence). The CDR3 DNA is TGTGCCAGCAGCTCTGGAGGACAGGGGCCTTACACCTTC. This codes for CASSSGGQGPYTF.

The table lists this clone with a count of one. V usage is TRBV30 and J usage is TRBJ1-5; no definite D call. The CDR3 extends over 15 amino acids. The germline gives CDR1 GTSNPN, CDR2 SVGIG (reference sequence). V was clipped by 2 bases and J by 2 bases, with 13 bases between them. The CDR3 region has the DNA TGTGCCTGGAGTTCGGCGGGTCAAGGCAATCAGCCCCAGCATTTT. Amino acid sequence: CAWSSAGQGNQPQHF.

This rearrangement joins TRBV7-2 to TRBJ2-2; 8 positions agree with TRBD2. V lost 3 bases, J lost 5 bases, and 11 bases stayed unmatched. This CDR3 region has 17 residues. The V gene's germline CDR1 is SGHTA and CDR2 FQGNSA. The CDR3 coding sequence is TGTGCCAGCAGCTTGGGGTGGATTAGCGGGGTTACCGGGGAGCTGTTTTTT. Translating gives CASSLGWISGVTGELFF.